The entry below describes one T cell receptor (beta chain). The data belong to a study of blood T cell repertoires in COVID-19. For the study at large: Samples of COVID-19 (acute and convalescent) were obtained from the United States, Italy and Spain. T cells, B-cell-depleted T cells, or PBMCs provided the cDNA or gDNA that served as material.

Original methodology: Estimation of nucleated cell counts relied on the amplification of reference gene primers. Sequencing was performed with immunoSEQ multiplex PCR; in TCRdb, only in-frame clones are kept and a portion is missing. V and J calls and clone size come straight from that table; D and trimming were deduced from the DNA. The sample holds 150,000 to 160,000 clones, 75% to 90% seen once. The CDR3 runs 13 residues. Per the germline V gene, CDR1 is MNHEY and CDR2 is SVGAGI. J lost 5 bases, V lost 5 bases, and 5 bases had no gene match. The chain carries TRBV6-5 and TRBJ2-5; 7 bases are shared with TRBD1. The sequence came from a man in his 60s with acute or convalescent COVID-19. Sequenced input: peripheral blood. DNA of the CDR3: TGTGCCAGCAGTCAGGGACAGTTGGAGACCCAGTACTTC. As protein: CASSQGQLETQYF.